This entry is about one TCR beta chain. As yet, its antigen is unknown. V trimming: 5 bases; J trimming: 1 base; junction bases outside the gene matches: 4. This CDR3 is built from 15 residues. The V gene's germline CDR1 is SEHNR and CDR2 FQNEAQ (reference sequence). This entry is derived from a study of T-cell memory formation after mild COVID-19. TCRdb analysed the 5' RACE reads with MiXCR anew, one entry per CDR3 protein. The data show 550,000 to 700,000 distinct CDR3 sequences, about 20% seen once. Study-level points and caveats: Some clones that responded were present in memory (sampled pre-infection), which suggests cross-reactive memory joined.

The chain is built from TRBV7-9 and TRBJ2-2; 7 bases agree with TRBD1. The sequenced sample was PBMCs or a T cell subset sorted from them (not recorded which). This clonotype originated in an adult woman who had mild COVID-19 (a few samples of this study predate the infection). Cell type and time point are not known. As DNA, the CDR3 is TGTGCCAGCAGCACGCGGACAGGGAACACCGGGGAGCTGTTTTTT. This sequence encodes CASSTRTGNTGELFF. Complete variable domain (other parts from reference TRBV7-9 and TRBJ2-2): DTGVSQNPRHKITKRGQNVTFRCDPISEHNRLYWYRQTLGQGPEFLTYFQNEAQLEKSRLLSDRFSAERPKGSFSTLEIQRTEQGDSAMYLCASSTRTGNTGELFFGEGSRLTVL.